This T cell receptor (beta chain) derives from a study of regulatory T cells in long-lasting Graves disease. Across the whole study: Positivity for TSH receptor antibodies plus over 5 years of antithyroid drugs meant persistent Graves' disease. Findings of the study overall: Persistent patients had more shared public clonotypes (under 3,000) than new patients (roughly 940).

Arm-PCR with iRepertoire HTBI primers amplified the CDR3 regions for these TCR beta libraries. One entry per CDR3 protein results from TCRdb running MiXCR on the multiplex PCR reads. The data contain fewer than 450,000 distinct CDR3 sequences, around 20% of them singletons. As for time point: persistent/refractory GD, antithyroid drugs over 5 years with positive TRAb. Extracted PBMC RNA gave rise to the TCR library. This clonotype was found many times. Its antigen is not identified. CDR1 DFQATT and CDR2 SNEGSKA come from the germline V gene (reference sequence). The CDR3 has 16 residues. V lost 5 bases and J lost 3; bases outside the gene matches: 12.

Sequenced material: peripheral blood mononuclear cells (PBMCs), taken when the disease was refractory, from a patient treated with antithyroid drugs. The clonotype originates from a female donor with Graves disease. This chain uses TRBV20-1 with TRBJ2-7; 11 positions match TRBD2. The CDR3 bases are TGCAGTGCTCCGAGGATGTTAGCGGGAGGGGACTACGAGCAGTACTTC. It encodes CSAPRMLAGGDYEQYF.